The 32 T cell receptor beta chains below were found in one sample sequenced in a study of T-cell reconstitution after alpha-beta-depleted transplantation in children. Preparation of the TCRbeta library used unique molecular identifiers. MiXCR, applied by TCRdb to the PCR reads, yields one record per CDR3 protein. The sample includes hundreds of thousands of distinct CDR3 sequences, over 10% of them seen just once. The sequences come from PBMCs, mostly from graft donor cells, collected 360 days after TCRalphabeta/CD19-depleted stem cell transplant. The receptors derive from a male patient younger than 18 who had a stem cell transplant for acute myeloid leukemia, so the T cells may come from the graft donor.

This clonotype was detected a few times. The chain combines TRBV20-1 with TRBJ1-1, with a tentative D call TRBD1 (6 bases). The CDR3 is made up of 13 amino acids. CDR1 is DFQATT and CDR2 is SNEGSKA in the germline V gene (reference sequence). V was clipped by 3 bases and J by 3 bases, with 11 bases between them. In nucleotides, the CDR3 is TGCAGTGCTAGGGAGGGGGTTCACACTGAAGCTTTCTTT. Translation: CSAREGVHTEAFF.

This clonotype was found a few times. The gene calls are TRBV5-6 and TRBJ2-3; the match to TRBD2 covers 8 bases. Germline CDR1 and CDR2: SGHDT and YYEEEE. Germline trimming cut 0 bases from V and 1 base from J; bases unmatched to any gene: 1. The CDR3 has 15 amino acids. Here the CDR3 DNA reads TGTGCCAGCAGCTTGGACGGGAGGGGCACAGATACGCAGTATTTT. It encodes CASSLDGRGTDTQYF.

This clonotype was seen at least ten times. V gene TRBV12-3 or TRBV12-4 combines with J gene TRBJ2-1, with D unresolved. V lost 2 bases and J 4 bases, leaving 9 bases between the germline ends. There are 14 residues in the CDR3. The CDR3 loop reads CASSLSTTYNEQFF. The DNA for the CDR3 is TGTGCCAGCAGTTTATCCACGACGTACAATGAGCAGTTCTTC.

This clonotype was detected only a few times. V and J are TRBV7-6 and TRBJ2-5; 11 positions match TRBD1. CDR1 SGHVS and CDR2 FNYEAQ come from the germline V gene. V gave up 5 bases and J gave up 5 bases; unmatched junction bases: 7. The CDR3 length is 15 residues. Here the CDR3 reads CASSLWTGGVETQYF. The CDR3 region has the DNA TGTGCCAGCAGCCTATGGACAGGGGGCGTGGAGACCCAGTACTTC.

This clonotype was observed a handful of times. The V and J genes are TRBV24-1 and TRBJ2-5, with 8 nucleotides matching TRBD2. The CDR3 runs to 14 residues. The V gene end was trimmed by 7 bases and the J gene end by 0 bases; junction bases not matched to a gene: 3. Germline-derived CDR1 and CDR2 are KGHDR and SFDVKD. The CDR3 sequence: CATSPSGHQETQYF. DNA for the CDR3: TGTGCCACCAGCCCTAGCGGGCACCAAGAGACCCAGTACTTC.

This clonotype was counted only a few times. The genes are TRBV20-1 and TRBJ2-4, with 7 bases fitting TRBD2. The CDR3 runs to 19 residues. CDR1 and CDR2 from the germline V gene are DFQATT and SNEGSKA (reference sequence). V lost 4 bases and J lost 0; bases outside the gene matches: 18. The CDR3 DNA follows: TGCAGTGCTACATCGGGGAGGGCATCCATCTCCATAGCCAAAAACATTCAGTACTTC. Translation: CSATSGRASISIAKNIQYF.

In this sample, this clonotype turned up a few times. J is TRBJ1-2 and V is TRBV12-3 or TRBV12-4, with D unresolved. Trimming stripped 2 bases from V and 2 bases from J, with 9 bases between. The CDR3 runs to 14 residues. The CDR3 loop is CASSLRSSNYGYTF. CDR3 nucleotides: TGTGCCAGCAGTTTACGGTCTTCCAACTATGGCTACACCTTC.

In its sample, this clonotype was seen a few times. The chain combines TRBV28 with TRBJ2-7; 11 nucleotides align to TRBD2. CDR3 length equals 17 residues. CDR1 MDHEN and CDR2 SYDVKM come from the germline V gene. The J segment lost 0 bases and the V segment lost 3 bases, leaving 7 bases of the junction unmatched. This CDR3 is CASSFGLAGLSSYEQYF. As DNA, the CDR3 is TGTGCCAGCAGTTTCGGACTAGCGGGCCTTAGCTCCTACGAGCAGTACTTC. Full variable domain (outside the CDR3, taken from reference TRBV28 and TRBJ2-7): DVKVTQSSRYLVKRTGEKVFLECVQDMDHENMFWYRQDPGLGLRLIYFSYDVKMKEKGDIPEGYSVSREKKERFSLILESASTNQTSMYLCASSFGLAGLSSYEQYFGPGTRLTVT.

This clonotype showed up many times. The genes are TRBV29-1 and TRBJ2-1, with 10 bases that match TRBD2. V lost 7 bases, J lost 4 bases, and 22 bases stayed unmatched. This CDR3 is 19 amino acids long. The V gene's germline CDR1 is SQVTM and CDR2 ANQGSEA. The CDR3 bases are TGCAGCGCTCTTGACCCGAGAGCGGGAGGGCCGTTTGGTTACAATGAGCAGTTCTTC. This encodes CSALDPRAGGPFGYNEQFF.

This clonotype was counted ten times or more. V gene TRBV11-3 combines with J gene TRBJ2-2; 7 bases map to TRBD1. V was pared by 5 bases and J by 1 base, with 4 bases of the junction left unmatched. This CDR3 contains 15 residues. Per germline, CDR1 SGHNT and CDR2 YENEEA. This CDR3 is CASSPRQGNTGELFF. The CDR3 DNA follows: TGTGCCAGCAGCCCCCGACAGGGGAACACCGGGGAGCTGTTTTTT.

This clonotype was counted at least ten times. The rearrangement joins TRBV5-1 to TRBJ2-5; tentatively, D is TRBD2 (6 bases). Looked up from germline, CDR1 is SGHRS and CDR2 is YFSETQ. CDR3 length equals 16 residues. Between the trimmed V and J ends, which lost 0 bases and 4 bases, there was a span of 16 bases. The CDR3 bases are TGCGCCAGCAGCTTGGTCGGCGGGGCCTTCGGAGAGACCCAGTACTTC. Protein sequence: CASSLVGGAFGETQYF.

In this sample, this clonotype turned up a few times. The chain couples TRBV6-2 or TRBV6-3 to TRBJ2-4, with D hard to call. V lost 3 bases and J lost 0, with 18 bases in between. The germline CDR1 and CDR2 sequences are MNHEY and SVGEGT. The CDR3 length is 18 residues. The CDR3 protein is CASSYWALGPLAKNIQYF. The DNA of the CDR3 is TGTGCCAGCAGTTATTGGGCCCTAGGGCCTCTAGCCAAAAACATTCAGTACTTC.

This clonotype was recorded once. The chain employs TRBV19 and TRBJ2-5; 10 bases are a match to TRBD1. V was clipped by 5 bases and J by 7 bases; unmatched bases: 13. The CDR3 runs to 16 residues. Germline V gene lookup returns CDR1 LNHDA and CDR2 SQIVND (reference sequence). The CDR3 bases are TGTGCCAGTAGTGGCCCCGGTCTTGGGACAGGGGCGACCCAGTACTTC. Translating gives CASSGPGLGTGATQYF.

In this sample, this clonotype turned up a few times. J is TRBJ1-1 and V is TRBV6-5; D possibly corresponds to TRBD1 (6 bases). Trimming removed 4 bases at V and 1 base at J, with 10 bases between. CDR1 MNHEY and CDR2 SVGAGI come from the germline V gene. The CDR3 covers 14 residues. In DNA, the CDR3 is TGTGCCAGCAGTTCTGAGGGGGGGAACACTGAAGCTTTCTTT. Amino acids: CASSSEGGNTEAFF.

This chain uses TRBV4-1 with TRBJ1-1; the D gene is possibly TRBD1 (5 bases). The length of the CDR3 is 14 residues. V was clipped by 4 bases and J by 3 bases, with 12 bases between them. Germline assignment: CDR1 MGHRA and CDR2 YSYEKL. This chain's CDR3 is CASSRVEGHTEAFF. CDR3 DNA sequence: TGCGCCAGCAGCCGAGTTGAGGGGCACACTGAAGCTTTCTTT.

This clonotype was detected only a few times. The CDR3 nucleotides read TGCAGTGCTAATCCAATAAAGAGCGGGCCTAGCTCCTACAATGAGCAGTTCTTC. The encoded protein is CSANPIKSGPSSYNEQFF. The chain uses TRBV20-1 and TRBJ2-1, with D possibly being TRBD2 (6 bases). The germline gives CDR1 DFQATT, CDR2 SNEGSKA (reference sequence). Trimming removed 4 bases from V and 0 bases from J, with 22 bases in between. The CDR3 runs 18 residues.

This clonotype was found a few times. The chain recombines TRBV30 with TRBJ2-7; D may correspond to TRBD1 or TRBD2 (6 bases each). This CDR3 spans 14 amino acids. The germline CDR1 and CDR2 sequences are GTSNPN and SVGIG (reference sequence). V shed 0 bases and J shed 0 bases, with 9 bases lying between them. The chain's CDR3 is CAWSVGGPSYEQYF. CDR3 DNA sequence: TGTGCCTGGAGTGTCGGGGGCCCCTCCTACGAGCAGTACTTC.

There are many counts of this clonotype. The chain is built from TRBV20-1 and TRBJ2-1; 9 bases line up with TRBD2. V trimming: 6 bases; J trimming: 9 bases; junction bases outside the gene matches: 12. This CDR3 is built from 14 residues. Germline V lookup: CDR1 DFQATT, CDR2 SNEGSKA (reference sequence). The CDR3 protein is CSATETSGWVEQFF. The CDR3, as DNA: TGCAGTGCCACCGAGACTAGCGGCTGGGTTGAGCAGTTCTTC.

The chain uses TRBV30 and TRBJ2-7; 11 positions agree with TRBD2. The V segment lost 2 bases and the J segment 6 bases; nucleotides outside the gene matches: 9. Germline V gene sequence: CDR1 GTSNPN, CDR2 SVGIG (reference sequence). CDR3 size: 15 residues. DNA for the CDR3: TGTGCCTGGAGTCAACTAGCGGGAGATGGACCCGAGCAGTACTTC. Translation: CAWSQLAGDGPEQYF.

Only a few counts were recorded for this clonotype. The chain employs TRBV5-1 and TRBJ2-1; possible D gene TRBD2, 6 bases. The CDR3 is 14 amino acids. The ends were cut back, 6 bases at V and 9 bases at J, with 19 bases in the middle. Per the germline V gene, CDR1 is SGHRS and CDR2 is YFSETQ. CDR3 bases: TGCGCCAGCAATGGCGGGGACGGATCTGTTGAGCAGTTCTTC. Translated: CASNGGDGSVEQFF.

V and J are TRBV7-2 and TRBJ2-5, with D uncertain. V lost 0 bases and J 3 bases, leaving 14 bases between the germline ends. CDR1 and CDR2 from the germline V gene are SGHTA and FQGNSA. This CDR3 has 16 amino acids. This CDR3 is CASSLAIHRLKETQYF. CDR3 bases: TGTGCCAGCAGCTTAGCTATTCACAGATTAAAAGAGACCCAGTACTTC.

The sample holds many counts of this clonotype. The V and J genes are TRBV29-1 and TRBJ2-5, with 11 bases aligning to TRBD2. Germline CDR1 reads SQVTM; CDR2 reads ANQGSEA. After removal of 3 bases from V and 5 bases from J, the junction contained 23 bases not matched to a gene. The CDR3 extends over 20 amino acids. CDR3 amino acids: CSVDVDRVIRASGRRETQYF. CDR3 DNA: TGCAGCGTTGACGTTGACAGAGTGATCAGGGCTAGCGGGAGGCGGGAGACCCAGTACTTC.

V and J are TRBV7-9 and TRBJ2-3; no clear D gene. Germline V CDR1 and CDR2: SEHNR, FQNEAQ (reference sequence). Trimming pared 5 bases from V and 0 bases from J, leaving 9 bases between. The CDR3 runs 14 residues. CDR3 region: CASSRSSSTDTQYF. The CDR3, as DNA: TGTGCCAGCAGCCGGAGCTCGAGCACAGATACGCAGTATTTT.

The J gene is TRBJ1-2, the V gene TRBV28; D not certain. This CDR3 comprises 11 residues. Germline V gene lookup returns CDR1 MDHEN and CDR2 SYDVKM. With 5 bases removed from V and 6 bases from J, the gap between germline ends came to 7 bases. The DNA of the CDR3 is TGTGCCAGCAGTAGCACCCATGGCTACACCTTC. Translated: CASSSTHGYTF.

This clonotype was seen a handful of times. The chain employs TRBV3-1 and TRBJ2-7; D unresolved. Trimming left V 3 bases short and J 1 base short, with 7 bases between. Germline lookup yields CDR1 LGHDT and CDR2 YNNKEL (reference sequence). The CDR3 length is 13 residues. The CDR3 protein is CASSHPISYEQYF. The DNA of the CDR3 is TGTGCCAGCAGCCACCCGATATCCTACGAGCAGTACTTC.

This clonotype occurred a few times. The V and J genes are TRBV10-3 and TRBJ2-1; weak D call: TRBD1 (6 bases). Trimming left V 5 bases short and J 8 bases short, with 13 bases between. The CDR3 contains 13 residues. The germline gives CDR1 ENHRY, CDR2 SYGVKD. Here the CDR3 reads CAISPGQWHEQFF. Written as DNA, the CDR3 is TGTGCCATCAGTCCTGGACAGTGGCATGAGCAGTTCTTC.

This clonotype has more than one count but fewer than ten. The gene calls are TRBV28 and TRBJ2-7; D is perhaps TRBD2 (6 bases). The V gene's germline CDR1 is MDHEN and CDR2 SYDVKM. Trimming stripped 10 bases from V and 9 bases from J, with 25 bases between. The CDR3 sequence is 14 residues long. The CDR3 protein is CATNSDGRRPGQYF. The CDR3 coding sequence is TGTGCCACCAATTCGGACGGGAGACGACCAGGGCAGTACTTC.

In this sample, this clonotype turned up many times. The rearrangement uses TRBV7-9 and TRBJ2-1, with D uncertain. CDR1 is SEHNR and CDR2 is FQNEAQ in the germline V gene (reference sequence). Trimming left V 2 bases short and J 11 bases short, with 10 bases between. This CDR3 has 12 amino acids. The CDR3 sequence: CASSLFGNQQFF. The CDR3 coding sequence is TGTGCCAGCAGCTTATTTGGGAATCAGCAGTTCTTC.

The V and J genes are TRBV4-3 and TRBJ2-7; 7 bases line up with TRBD2. CDR3 length equals 16 residues. The junction had 5 bases not matched to a gene; V was cut back by 0 bases and J by 0 bases. Germline assignment: CDR1 LGHNA and CDR2 YSLEER. CDR3 nucleotides: TGCGCCAGCAGCCAAGATCGGGCTAGCGGCTCCTACGAGCAGTACTTC. Protein sequence: CASSQDRASGSYEQYF.

This clonotype was found a few times. The rearrangement links TRBV7-6 to TRBJ2-7; the D is unclear. The CDR3 has 16 amino acids. Between the trimmed V and J ends, which lost 1 base and 5 bases, there was a span of 18 bases. Germline assignment: CDR1 SGHVS and CDR2 FNYEAQ. The CDR3 nucleotides are TGTGCCAGCAGCTTAGACCTGGGAACTTCCCTCAACGAGCAGTACTTC. Translating it yields CASSLDLGTSLNEQYF.

This clonotype was seen ten or more times. The chain employs TRBV4-3 and TRBJ1-5; tentatively, D is TRBD1 (6 bases). Germline V gene sequence: CDR1 LGHNA, CDR2 YSLEER. The ends were cut back, 0 bases at V and 4 bases at J, with 10 bases in the middle. The CDR3 has 15 residues. CDR3 sequence reads: CASSQDWGANQPQHF. CDR3 DNA sequence: TGCGCCAGCAGCCAAGATTGGGGGGCTAATCAGCCCCAGCATTTT.

V and J are TRBV6-2 or TRBV6-3 and TRBJ2-7, with TRBD1 as a possible D gene (7 bases). The CDR3 is 16 amino acids. Germline CDR1 and CDR2: MNHEY and SVGEGT. Trimming took off 2 bases at V and 0 bases at J, with 14 bases between the two ends. The CDR3 sequence: CASSYGGDRFSYEQYF. CDR3 bases: TGTGCCAGCAGTTACGGAGGGGACAGATTCTCCTACGAGCAGTACTTC.